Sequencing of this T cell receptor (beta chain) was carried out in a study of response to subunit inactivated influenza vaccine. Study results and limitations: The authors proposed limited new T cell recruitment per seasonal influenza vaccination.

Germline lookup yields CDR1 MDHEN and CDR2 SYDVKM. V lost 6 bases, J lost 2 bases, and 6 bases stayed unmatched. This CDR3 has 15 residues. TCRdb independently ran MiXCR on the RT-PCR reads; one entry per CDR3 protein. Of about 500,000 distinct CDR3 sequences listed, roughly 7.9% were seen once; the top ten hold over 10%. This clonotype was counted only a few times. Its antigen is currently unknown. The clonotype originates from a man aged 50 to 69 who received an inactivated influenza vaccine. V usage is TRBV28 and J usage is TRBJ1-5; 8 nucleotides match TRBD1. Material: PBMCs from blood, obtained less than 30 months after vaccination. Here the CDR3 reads CASRPDRGGNQPQHF. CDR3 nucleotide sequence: TGTGCCAGCAGACCCGACAGGGGTGGCAATCAGCCCCAGCATTTT.